The 2 T cell receptor beta chains presented below share a single source sample, sequenced in a study of blood T cell repertoires in COVID-19. Produced via immunoSEQ multiplex PCR; TCRdb's table is partial and in-frame only. Altogether some 290,000 clones are present, about 90% being singletons, with the ten largest covering 9.5% to 15%. Source material: peripheral blood. These receptors were taken from a woman aged 25 to 39 with COVID-19, enrolled during active disease.

The chain carries TRBV10-1 and TRBJ2-1; D not certain. CDR1 is WNHNN and CDR2 is SYGVQD in the germline V gene (reference sequence). V was cut by 3 bases and J by 0 bases, with 6 bases left in between. The CDR3 covers 14 residues. CDR3 amino acids: CASSDVSSYNEQFF. As DNA, the CDR3 is TGCGCCAGCAGTGATGTGAGCTCCTACAATGAGCAGTTCTTC.

This sequence joins TRBV6-1 and TRBJ1-2, with 12 positions matching TRBD1. J lost 2 bases, V lost 0 bases, and 1 base had no gene match. Germline CDR1 reads MNHNS; CDR2 reads SASEGT. This CDR3 comprises 16 residues. The CDR3: CASSEAGQGANYGYTF. The CDR3 DNA reads TGTGCCAGCAGTGAAGCGGGACAGGGGGCAAACTATGGCTACACCTTC.